This entry describes one TCR beta chain. These data come from a study of blood T cell repertoires in COVID-19. Study details: Sample material is recorded as cDNA or gDNA derived from T cells, B-cell-depleted T cells, or PBMCs.

Using immunoSEQ multiplex PCR, the repertoire was profiled, and TCRdb retains in-frame clones only, with some absent. The table records approximately 53,000 clones, around 90% of them present only once. Germline CDR1 and CDR2: KGHSH and LQKENI. CDR3 length: 16 residues. V gave up 2 bases and J gave up 7 bases; unmatched junction bases: 11. The TCR sequence derives from an elderly woman with COVID-19, enrolled during active disease. Sequenced material: peripheral blood. V gene TRBV18 combines with J gene TRBJ2-1; TRBD2 matches 7 bases. The CDR3: CASSPGLLAVGNEQFF. CDR3 nucleotide sequence: TGTGCCAGCTCACCAGGGCTTCTAGCGGTTGGGAATGAGCAGTTCTTC.